The TCR beta chain under discussion was sequenced for a study of blood T cell repertoires in COVID-19. Study as a whole: COVID-19 samples collected from the United States, Italy and Spain covered acute and convalescent phases.

This clone showed up just once. Sequencing was performed with immunoSEQ multiplex PCR; in TCRdb, only in-frame clones are kept and a portion is missing. Among around 190,000 clones listed, about 88% were seen once. Germline V gene sequence: CDR1 GTSNPN, CDR2 SVGIG (reference sequence). The CDR3 has 12 amino acids. V was trimmed by 0 bases and J by 9 bases, leaving 11 bases between them. Sequenced: peripheral blood. This clonotype was sampled from a man aged 30 to 45 with acute or convalescent COVID-19. The rearrangement joins TRBV30 to TRBJ2-5; no reliable D call. CDR3 bases: TGTGCCTGGAGTGTGTCCACATATCCCCAGTACTTC. This encodes CAWSVSTYPQYF.